The subject of this entry is one T cell receptor beta chain. Antigen unknown. The CDR3 length is 15 residues. J was trimmed by 2 bases and V by 5 bases; bases with no gene match: 3. Germline V lookup: CDR1 MNHEY, CDR2 SMNVEV (reference sequence). This entry comes from a study of cytomegalovirus exposure and HLA in healthy donors. The PCR had 60 Vbeta and 13 Jbeta primers. Profiled with immunoSEQ multiplex PCR; TCRdb holds only in-frame clones, not every one. This table holds 200,000 or so clones, roughly 80% found once. Study observations and caveats: Researchers reportedly found TCR beta sequences accurately predicted most subjects' HLA-A and HLA-B alleles.

The chain uses TRBV27 and TRBJ2-6, with 7 bases matching TRBD1. Sequenced input: PBMCs. The sequence was collected from a woman in her thirties or forties in good health and CMV-seronegative. The CDR3 nucleotides read TGTGCCAGCAGTCCCGGGACAGCTGGGGCCAACGTCCTGACTTTC. Amino acids: CASSPGTAGANVLTF.